The 5 T cell receptor beta chains below all came from one sample that was sequenced in a study of T-cell memory formation after mild COVID-19. MiXCR was run by TCRdb on the 5' RACE reads, yielding one entry per CDR3 protein. The profile shows hundreds of thousands of distinct CDR3 sequences, about 25% of them singletons. Sequenced: PBMCs or a T cell subset sorted from them (not recorded which). The source of these receptors is an adult woman who had mild COVID-19 (a few samples of this study predate the infection). Cell type and time point are not known.

This clonotype was seen once. V gene TRBV24-1 combines with J gene TRBJ2-5; the D is unclear. From germline, CDR1 is KGHDR and CDR2 SFDVKD. The CDR3 sequence is 13 residues long. With 2 bases removed from V and 1 base from J, the gap between germline ends came to 4 bases. The CDR3 nucleotides are TGTGCCACCAGTGATTGGTCCCAAGAGACCCAGTACTTC. Translating gives CATSDWSQETQYF.

The chain joins TRBV7-9 to TRBJ1-5; D remains ambiguous. The CDR3 is 13 residues long. CDR1 and CDR2 from the germline V gene are SEHNR and FQNEAQ (reference sequence). Trimming left V 5 bases short and J 9 bases short, with 14 bases between. This CDR3 reads CASSPPAHGPQHF. CDR3 coding DNA: TGTGCCAGCAGCCCCCCGGCTCATGGGCCCCAGCATTTT. The full variable domain, with the rest looked up from reference TRBV7-9 and TRBJ1-5, is DTGVSQNPRHKITKRGQNVTFRCDPISEHNRLYWYRQTLGQGPEFLTYFQNEAQLEKSRLLSDRFSAERPKGSFSTLEIQRTEQGDSAMYLCASSPPAHGPQHFGDGTRLSIL.

This clonotype was observed a handful of times. The CDR3 region has the DNA TGCAGTGCCGGGGCAGGGGTCTCCTACGAGCAGTACTTC. Protein sequence: CSAGAGVSYEQYF. This chain links TRBV20-1 with TRBJ2-7; a weak D match, TRBD1 (6 bases). The germline V gene encodes CDR1 DFQATT and CDR2 SNEGSKA (reference sequence). The CDR3 has 13 residues. V was trimmed by 6 bases and J by 0 bases, leaving 12 bases between them.

This chain connects TRBV29-1 to TRBJ1-4; D gene unclear. CDR1 SQVTM and CDR2 ANQGSEA come from the germline V gene. The CDR3 spans 11 residues. Trimming took off 6 bases at V and 13 bases at J, with 15 bases between the two ends. CDR3 protein: CSVDSLGRLFF. The CDR3 region has the DNA TGCAGCGTAGACTCGTTGGGAAGACTGTTTTTT.

This chain joins TRBV5-1 and TRBJ2-3, with 8 bases lining up with TRBD2. CDR1 and CDR2 (germline): SGHRS, YFSETQ. J lost 2 bases, V lost 2 bases, and 7 bases had no gene match. The CDR3 covers 16 residues. The CDR3 coding sequence is TGCGCCAGCAGCTTTCAAACGGGAGGGACCACAGATACGCAGTATTTT. Translation: CASSFQTGGTTDTQYF.